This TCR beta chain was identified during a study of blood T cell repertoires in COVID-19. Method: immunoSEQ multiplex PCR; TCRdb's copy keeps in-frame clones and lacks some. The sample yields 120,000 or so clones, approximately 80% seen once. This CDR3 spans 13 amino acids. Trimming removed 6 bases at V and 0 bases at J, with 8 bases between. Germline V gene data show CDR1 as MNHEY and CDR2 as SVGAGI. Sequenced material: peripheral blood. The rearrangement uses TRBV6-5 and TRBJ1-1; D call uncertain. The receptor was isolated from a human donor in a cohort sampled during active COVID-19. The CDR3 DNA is TGTGCCAGCAGGGGCAACCTGAACACTGAAGCTTTCTTT. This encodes CASRGNLNTEAFF.